Following are 16 T cell receptor beta chains from one sample sequenced in a study of T-cell reconstitution after alpha-beta-depleted transplantation in children. Library preparation (for TCRbeta) was performed with unique molecular identifiers. MiXCR, applied by TCRdb to the PCR reads, yields one record per CDR3 protein. The sample consists of approximately 630,000 distinct CDR3 sequences, under 15% of them appearing once. The sequencing used PBMCs, collected before TCRalphabeta/CD19-depleted stem cell transplant. The receptors were gathered from a girl between 2 and 10 years old with congenital amegakaryocytic thrombocytopenia, due to receive a stem cell transplant.

The genes are TRBV28 and TRBJ2-7; either TRBD1 or TRBD2 may supply D (5 bases each). The CDR3 has 12 residues. Germline CDR1 is MDHEN and CDR2 is SYDVKM. V was pared by 7 bases and J by 9 bases, with 16 bases between. DNA for the CDR3: TGTGCCAGCAACCGGGACGATACGAGGCAGTACTTC. Protein sequence: CASNRDDTRQYF.

V gene TRBV2 combines with J gene TRBJ2-7; 9 nucleotides align to TRBD2. Germline CDR1 is SNHLY and CDR2 is FYNNEI. The CDR3 covers 20 residues. V was clipped by 4 bases and J by 2 bases; unmatched bases: 21. CDR3 amino acids: CASSVGGPILSGRTTYEQYF. The CDR3 DNA sequence: TGTGCCAGCAGTGTGGGGGGGCCGATCTTAAGCGGGAGGACGACCTACGAGCAGTACTTC.

This chain links TRBV5-1 with TRBJ2-6, with no clear D. V dropped 2 bases and J dropped 0 bases, with 12 bases sitting between them. Germline-derived CDR1 and CDR2 are SGHRS and YFSETQ. This CDR3 is built from 17 residues. The CDR3: CASSFTYGNSGANVLTF. Written as DNA, the CDR3 is TGCGCCAGCAGCTTTACTTACGGAAACTCTGGGGCCAACGTCCTGACTTTC.

The V and J genes are TRBV5-1 and TRBJ2-2, with 8 bases lining up with TRBD2. The V gene end was trimmed by 1 base and the J gene end by 4 bases; junction bases not matched to a gene: 6. The CDR3 has 16 residues. Germline V lookup: CDR1 SGHRS, CDR2 YFSETQ. CDR3 region: CASSLNGRAGTGELFF. The CDR3 DNA sequence: TGCGCCAGCAGCTTGAACGGGAGGGCCGGCACCGGGGAGCTGTTTTTT.

There are a few counts of this clonotype. In nucleotides, the CDR3 is TGTGCCAGCAGCCATCCCAGACTAGCGCGCGTCCTTCATGAGCAGTTCTTC. This sequence encodes CASSHPRLARVLHEQFF. The gene calls are TRBV7-9 and TRBJ2-1, with 8 bases lining up with TRBD2. The length of the CDR3 is 17 residues. CDR1 and CDR2 (germline): SEHNR, FQNEAQ (reference sequence). Unmatched junction bases numbered 17, after V lost 5 bases and J lost 8 bases. Full variable domain (missing parts from reference TRBV7-9 and TRBJ2-1): DTGVSQNPRHKITKRGQNVTFRCDPISEHNRLYWYRQTLGQGPEFLTYFQNEAQLEKSRLLSDRFSAERPKGSFSTLEIQRTEQGDSAMYLCASSHPRLARVLHEQFFGPGTRLTVL.

Written as DNA, the CDR3 is TGTGCCAGCAGTCTTCAGGGTCCCCCTGAAGCTTTCTTT. Residues: CASSLQGPPEAFF. The V call is TRBV12-3 or TRBV12-4, the J call TRBJ1-1, with D perhaps TRBD1 (5 bases). Trimming stripped 5 bases from V and 6 bases from J, with 13 bases between. CDR3 length: 13 residues.

This clonotype has a count of ten or more. The V call is TRBV7-6, the J call TRBJ1-3; D is perhaps TRBD1 (5 bases). V was pared by 4 bases and J by 2 bases, with 15 bases between. Germline V gene lookup returns CDR1 SGHVS and CDR2 FNYEAQ. This CDR3 has 16 amino acids. CDR3 nucleotides: TGTGCCAGCAGCTCAAACGCAGGGTGGGCTGGAAACACCATATATTTT. The encoded protein is CASSSNAGWAGNTIYF.

This clonotype was observed a few times. The CDR3 coding sequence is TGTGCCAGCAGTTTCGCGCCTTACACAGATACGCAGTATTTT. Encoded protein: CASSFAPYTDTQYF. The rearrangement uses TRBV6-5 and TRBJ2-3, with no clear D. There are 14 residues in the CDR3. The V end was cut by 4 bases, the J end by 2 bases, with 10 bases between. Per the germline V gene, CDR1 is MNHEY and CDR2 is SVGAGI.

This clonotype was seen a few times. The CDR3 protein is CASSDIKRLAASYNEQFF. The CDR3 bases are TGTGCCAGCAGTGATATAAAAAGACTAGCTGCATCCTACAATGAGCAGTTCTTC. The chain carries TRBV12-3 or TRBV12-4 and TRBJ2-1; TRBD2 agrees at 7 bases. J lost 1 base, V lost 5 bases, and 14 bases had no gene match. The CDR3 loop spans 18 amino acids.

A few counts support this clonotype. The gene calls are TRBV27 and TRBJ2-1, with 12 nucleotides matching TRBD1. V lost 5 bases, J lost 0 bases, and 14 bases stayed unmatched. The germline V gene has CDR1 MNHEY and CDR2 SMNVEV (reference sequence). The CDR3 has 20 amino acids. The CDR3 here is CASSPRVGQGARGSYNEQFF. The CDR3 nucleotides are TGTGCCAGCAGTCCCCGTGTGGGACAGGGGGCGCGGGGCTCCTACAATGAGCAGTTCTTC.

This sequence joins TRBV29-1 and TRBJ2-7; 11 bases line up with TRBD2. With 0 bases clipped from V and 7 bases from J, the junction kept 14 bases outside the gene matches. Germline V gene sequence: CDR1 SQVTM, CDR2 ANQGSEA. This CDR3 is 17 amino acids long. This CDR3 is CSVEDRYIAGGNSEQYF. In DNA form, the CDR3 reads TGCAGCGTTGAAGACCGTTATATAGCGGGAGGGAATTCTGAGCAGTACTTC.

This rearrangement joins TRBV18 to TRBJ2-3; no clear D. CDR1 KGHSH and CDR2 LQKENI come from the germline V gene. There are 12 residues in the CDR3. The V end was cut by 4 bases, the J end by 5 bases, with 7 bases between. This chain's CDR3 is CASSLNQDTQYF. CDR3 DNA: TGTGCCAGCTCACTTAATCAAGATACGCAGTATTTT. Full variable domain (rest looked up from reference TRBV18 and TRBJ2-3): NAGVMQNPRHLVRRRGQEARLRCSPMKGHSHVYWYRQLPEEGLKFMVYLQKENIIDESGMPKERFSAEFPKEGPSILRIQQVVRGDSAAYFCASSLNQDTQYFGPGTRLTVL.

V and J are TRBV29-1 and TRBJ2-1; 9 bases are a match to TRBD2. This CDR3 has 14 amino acids. The trim removed 2 bases at V and 3 bases at J, leaving 2 bases unmatched. CDR1 is SQVTM and CDR2 is ANQGSEA in the germline V gene. The CDR3 nucleotides are TGCAGCGTTGAACCTAGCGGGAACTACAATGAGCAGTTCTTC. Translation gives CSVEPSGNYNEQFF.

The chain joins TRBV7-9 to TRBJ2-1; D not resolved. The CDR3 is 15 residues long. CDR1 is SEHNR and CDR2 is FQNEAQ in the germline V gene (reference sequence). Deletions cut 1 base from V and 6 bases from J, with 13 bases between. CDR3 region: CASSLGRIGPNEQFF. The DNA for the CDR3 is TGTGCCAGCAGCTTAGGGCGGATTGGGCCCAATGAGCAGTTCTTC.

CDR3 nucleotide sequence: TGCAGCGTTGAAGTAGGGGTGGGAGGCTACACCTTC. Translating gives CSVEVGVGGYTF. The rearrangement joins TRBV29-1 to TRBJ1-2, with D perhaps TRBD1 (5 bases). V dropped 1 base and J dropped 8 bases, with 11 bases sitting between them. The CDR3 runs to 12 residues. CDR1 is SQVTM and CDR2 is ANQGSEA in the germline V gene.

The sample holds many counts of this clonotype. The V call is TRBV5-1, the J call TRBJ2-1; 8 bases fit TRBD1. Germline CDR1 is SGHRS and CDR2 is YFSETQ. This CDR3 is built from 16 residues. V lost 3 bases and J lost 6; bases outside the gene matches: 11. The CDR3 sequence: CASSWKQGEEGNEQFF. In nucleotides, the CDR3 is TGCGCCAGCAGCTGGAAACAGGGGGAAGAGGGCAATGAGCAGTTCTTC.